This T cell receptor (beta chain) was captured in a study of blood T cell repertoires in COVID-19. Study background: Some COVID-19 samples were acute and others convalescent; all came from the United States, Italy and Spain. Nucleic acid was either cDNA or gDNA, and it came from T cells, B-cell-depleted T cells, or PBMCs.

This CDR3 has 16 residues. The germline V gene has CDR1 SGHRS and CDR2 YFSETQ. J was trimmed by 6 bases and V by 4 bases; bases with no gene match: 12. Some clones are missing from TCRdb's copy, which holds only in-frame ones; the method was immunoSEQ multiplex PCR. The sample yields hundreds of thousands of clones, approximately 83% seen once. Input material: PBMCs or T cells enriched from blood (not recorded which). This receptor was identified in a woman aged 40 to 50 with acute COVID-19. The chain is built from TRBV5-1 and TRBJ2-3; 9 nucleotides line up with TRBD1. The CDR3 loop is CASSQTGTGFADTQYF. Written as DNA, the CDR3 is TGCGCCAGCAGCCAGACCGGGACAGGGTTCGCCGATACGCAGTATTTT.